The next 30 T cell receptor beta chains were all read from a single sample in a study of blood T cell repertoires in COVID-19 (dated by TCRdb to the early 2020s). Libraries were made using the immunoSEQ multiplex PCR assay. TCRdb holds this immuneACCESS table with in-frame rearrangements only. Some clones are missing; in checked studies, unresolved V genes explain under half, and the rest has no known cause. Here the sample has 95,000 to 150,000 clones; around 77% occur a single time. The top ten clones comprise 7.9% of the sample. Sequenced: peripheral blood. Receptor source: a human donor in a cohort sampled during active COVID-19.

This rearrangement joins TRBV5-4 to TRBJ2-5; D remains unclear. Germline lookup yields CDR1 SGHNT and CDR2 YYREEE (reference sequence). The CDR3 sequence is 14 residues long. Trimming took 4 bases from V and 4 from J, leaving 14 bases between them. The CDR3 DNA follows: TGTGCCAGCAGCGTGTGGAGTGCGGTAGAGACCCAGTACTTC. It codes for CASSVWSAVETQYF.

This clone has only one observation. The V and J genes are TRBV7-6 and TRBJ1-6; the D gene is possibly TRBD1 (5 bases). Trimming removed 0 bases from V and 7 bases from J, with 16 bases in between. Germline CDR1 is SGHVS and CDR2 is FNYEAQ. CDR3 length equals 17 residues. The DNA for the CDR3 is TGTGCCAGCAGCTTAGCAAGGGGTCCAAGTGTCAATTCACCCCTCCACTTT. Translation gives CASSLARGPSVNSPLHF.

This clone occurred a few times. The chain joins TRBV19 to TRBJ2-1, with 10 bases that match TRBD2. Germline values: CDR1 LNHDA, CDR2 SQIVND (reference sequence). This CDR3 is 17 amino acids long. The ends lost 5 bases at V and 0 bases at J; junction bases unmatched: 7. The CDR3 reads CASSFPSGRSSYNEQFF. The CDR3 bases are TGTGCCAGTAGTTTCCCTAGCGGGAGAAGCTCCTACAATGAGCAGTTCTTC.

The sample holds a few counts of this clone. The chain couples TRBV7-8 to TRBJ2-7; TRBD1 might be the D (5 bases). Trimming took off 0 bases at V and 7 bases at J, with 13 bases between the two ends. The CDR3 has 14 amino acids. Germline-derived CDR1 and CDR2 are SGHVS and FQNEAQ. The CDR3 DNA follows: TGTGCCAGCAGCTTAGCTAGCCCCCAGGGAGAGCAGTACTTC. It encodes CASSLASPQGEQYF.

The DNA of the CDR3 is TGTGCCAGTAGTATCATCAGGGGCCTGAACACTGAAGCTTTCTTT. Amino acid sequence: CASSIIRGLNTEAFF. This chain uses TRBV19 with TRBJ1-1, with a weak D call TRBD1 (6 bases). Germline-derived CDR1 and CDR2 are LNHDA and SQIVND (reference sequence). The germline V and J ends were trimmed by 3 bases and 0 bases, with 11 bases remaining between them. The CDR3 is 15 amino acids.

This chain joins TRBV4-2 and TRBJ2-7; 7 bases match TRBD2. The CDR3 is 14 residues long. Germline CDR1 and CDR2: LGHNA and YNFKEQ. The J segment lost 3 bases and the V segment lost 0 bases, leaving 2 bases of the junction unmatched. The CDR3 nucleotides are TGTGCCAGCAGCCAAGATCTAGCGGACTACGAGCAGTACTTC. Amino acids: CASSQDLADYEQYF.

The rearrangement uses TRBV18 and TRBJ2-7, with 8 bases aligning to TRBD2. Germline CDR1 and CDR2: KGHSH and LQKENI. The CDR3 covers 16 residues. J gave up 2 bases and V 6 bases, and 12 bases lay outside the gene matches. Here the CDR3 reads CASSPQLADPTYEQYF. The CDR3 DNA reads as TGTGCCAGCTCCCCCCAACTAGCGGACCCTACCTACGAGCAGTACTTC.

This chain uses TRBV27 with TRBJ2-7; D is ambiguous. V shed 0 bases and J shed 7 bases, with 4 bases lying between them. CDR1 is MNHEY, CDR2 SMNVEV, per germline (reference sequence). This CDR3 has 11 amino acids. The DNA for the CDR3 is TGTGCCAGCAGTTTATCATTAGAGCAGTACTTC. It is translated as CASSLSLEQYF.

The genes are TRBV4-2 and TRBJ2-7; D is perhaps TRBD2 (6 bases). In germline, CDR1 is LGHNA, CDR2 YNFKEQ. V lost 4 bases, J lost 2 bases, and 9 bases lay in between. The CDR3 has 13 amino acids. CDR3 DNA sequence: TGTGCCAGCAGCCTGGGCGGGACCTACGAGCAGTACTTC. Residues: CASSLGGTYEQYF.

This sequence joins TRBV6-4 and TRBJ1-2; 7 nucleotides align to TRBD1. The V segment lost 5 bases and the J segment 0 bases; nucleotides outside the gene matches: 6. CDR3 length: 15 amino acids. Germline CDR1 reads MRHNA; CDR2 reads SNTAGT. This CDR3 reads CASSLTGAANYGYTF. DNA for the CDR3: TGTGCCAGCAGTTTAACAGGGGCGGCTAACTATGGCTACACCTTC.

The CDR3 loop reads CASSRQGDFYGYTF. DNA of the CDR3: TGTGCCAGCAGCCGACAGGGGGACTTCTATGGCTACACCTTC. V gene TRBV6-5 combines with J gene TRBJ1-2, with 9 bases matching TRBD1. V was pared by 6 bases and J by 4 bases, with 6 bases of the junction left unmatched. CDR3 size: 14 residues. CDR1 and CDR2 (germline): MNHEY, SVGAGI.

This chain joins TRBV7-9 and TRBJ2-1, with 7 bases fitting TRBD2. Germline CDR1 and CDR2: SEHNR and FQNEAQ (reference sequence). Unmatched junction bases numbered 13, after V lost 1 base and J lost 1 base. The CDR3 has 19 residues. CDR3 residues: CASSLGSLPYGGSYNEQFF. The CDR3 region has the DNA TGTGCCAGCAGCTTAGGTTCCTTACCGTACGGGGGGTCCTACAATGAGCAGTTCTTC. The full variable domain, rest sourced from reference TRBV7-9 and TRBJ2-1, is DTGVSQNPRHKITKRGQNVTFRCDPISEHNRLYWYRQTLGQGPEFLTYFQNEAQLEKSRLLSDRFSAERPKGSFSTLEIQRTEQGDSAMYLCASSLGSLPYGGSYNEQFFGPGTRLTVL.

The J gene is TRBJ2-7, the V gene TRBV15, with TRBD1 matching over 10 bases. The length of the CDR3 is 16 residues. Trimming took 0 bases from V and 2 from J; bases not matched to a gene: 4. Germline loops: CDR1 LNHNV, CDR2 YYDKDF (reference sequence). The CDR3 sequence: CATSREPGQGPYEQYF. In DNA, the CDR3 is TGTGCCACCAGCAGAGAACCGGGACAGGGGCCCTACGAGCAGTACTTC.

The chain joins TRBV24-1 to TRBJ1-1; no clear D. V gave up 0 bases and J gave up 9 bases, with 10 bases separating them. The CDR3 has 13 amino acids. CDR1 KGHDR and CDR2 SFDVKD come from the germline V gene. CDR3 sequence: CATSDLDSQKAFF. The CDR3 nucleotides are TGTGCCACCAGTGATTTGGACTCCCAGAAAGCTTTCTTT.

J is TRBJ1-1 and V is TRBV7-9; D is possibly TRBD1 (5 bases). Germline CDR1 SEHNR, CDR2 FQNEAQ (reference sequence). This CDR3 has 17 amino acids. Trimming left V 5 bases short and J 1 base short, with 20 bases between. This chain's CDR3 is CASSTNRGGTTNTEAFF. CDR3 nucleotide sequence: TGTGCCAGCAGCACTAACCGGGGGGGGACCACGAACACTGAAGCTTTCTTT.

The chain employs TRBV5-1 and TRBJ1-1; D uncertain. V lost 1 base and J lost 3, with 7 bases in between. The germline CDR1 and CDR2 sequences are SGHRS and YFSETQ. This CDR3 region has 13 residues. CDR3 sequence: CASSLRGYTEAFF. In DNA form, the CDR3 reads TGCGCCAGCAGCTTGCGGGGTTACACTGAAGCTTTCTTT.

The chain couples TRBV19 to TRBJ2-7; 8 nucleotides match TRBD2. Germline CDR1 is LNHDA and CDR2 is SQIVND (reference sequence). V lost 3 bases and J lost 5; bases outside the gene matches: 3. The CDR3 loop spans 13 amino acids. In nucleotides, the CDR3 is TGTGCCAGTAGTATGGCGGGGGGAAACGAGCAGTACTTC. This sequence encodes CASSMAGGNEQYF.

This chain links TRBV6-1 with TRBJ2-7; 7 bases fit TRBD1. There are 15 residues in the CDR3. Germline V lookup: CDR1 MNHNS, CDR2 SASEGT. With 3 bases clipped from V and 0 bases from J, the junction kept 5 bases outside the gene matches. Written as DNA, the CDR3 is TGTGCCAGCAGTGACAGGACAGGCTACTCCTACGAGCAGTACTTC. This encodes CASSDRTGYSYEQYF.

This sequence joins TRBV6-2 or TRBV6-3 and TRBJ2-6, with 11 bases identical to TRBD1. The V segment lost 3 bases and the J segment 0 bases; nucleotides outside the gene matches: 7. Germline CDR1 reads MNHEY; CDR2 reads SVGEGT. This CDR3 has 19 residues. In DNA form, the CDR3 reads TGTGCCAGCAGTTATATCCCCGGGACAGGGGGCTCTGGGGCCAACGTCCTGACTTTC. As protein: CASSYIPGTGGSGANVLTF.

The table lists this clone with a count of one. The chain couples TRBV28 to TRBJ1-5; no firm D call. The CDR3 has 12 residues. Germline CDR1 reads MDHEN; CDR2 reads SYDVKM. Trimming removed 7 bases from V and 6 bases from J, with 10 bases in between. The CDR3 region is CASNLIGQPQHF. The CDR3 region has the DNA TGTGCCAGCAACCTCATCGGTCAGCCCCAGCATTTT.

This chain connects TRBV10-3 to TRBJ2-7; TRBD1 aligns across 9 bases. Germline CDR1 ENHRY, CDR2 SYGVKD. V gave up 4 bases and J gave up 0 bases; unmatched junction bases: 7. The length of the CDR3 is 16 residues. CDR3 protein: CAISGGQGRPSYEQYF. CDR3 in DNA: TGTGCCATCAGTGGGGGACAGGGCCGTCCCTCCTACGAGCAGTACTTC.

The J gene is TRBJ1-4, the V gene TRBV7-9; 10 positions match TRBD1. This CDR3 has 17 amino acids. The germline V gene has CDR1 SEHNR and CDR2 FQNEAQ (reference sequence). Trimming at V came to 1 base and at J to 0 bases, leaving 2 bases not matched to a gene. The CDR3 is CASSLGDRGTTNEKLFF. CDR3 coding DNA: TGTGCCAGCAGCTTAGGGGACAGGGGAACAACTAATGAAAAACTGTTTTTT.

V and J are TRBV6-5 and TRBJ1-1, with TRBD1 matching over 10 bases. This CDR3 has 14 residues. CDR1 and CDR2 from the germline V gene are MNHEY and SVGAGI. After removal of 6 bases from V and 4 bases from J, the junction contained 5 bases not matched to a gene. The CDR3 region is CASSGQGESTEAFF. The CDR3 DNA follows: TGTGCCAGCAGCGGACAGGGGGAGAGCACTGAAGCTTTCTTT.

The V and J genes are TRBV28 and TRBJ2-7; D is perhaps TRBD1 (5 bases). The CDR3 has 13 amino acids. Per the germline V gene, CDR1 is MDHEN and CDR2 is SYDVKM. V was cut by 6 bases and J by 0 bases, with 9 bases left in between. CDR3 sequence: CASRRQSSYEQYF. CDR3 DNA sequence: TGTGCCAGCAGAAGACAGAGCTCCTACGAGCAGTACTTC.

V gene TRBV7-9 combines with J gene TRBJ2-7, with TRBD1 identical over 11 bases. Looked up from germline, CDR1 is SEHNR and CDR2 is FQNEAQ (reference sequence). J gave up 2 bases and V 5 bases, and 11 bases lay outside the gene matches. The length of the CDR3 is 17 residues. The CDR3 DNA is TGTGCCAGCAGCCAACCCCCAACGGGACAGGGGGCCTACGAGCAGTACTTC. Its protein product is CASSQPPTGQGAYEQYF.

This sequence joins TRBV29-1 and TRBJ2-7, with TRBD1 as a possible D gene (5 bases). This CDR3 comprises 12 residues. V was pared by 0 bases and J by 4 bases, with 7 bases between. Germline CDR1 reads SQVTM; CDR2 reads ANQGSEA. CDR3 nucleotides: TGCAGCGTTGAAGACAGGGCATACGAGCAGTACTTC. This gives the protein CSVEDRAYEQYF.

The V gene is TRBV19, the J gene TRBJ1-2; 7 positions agree with TRBD1. CDR1 and CDR2 (germline): LNHDA, SQIVND (reference sequence). CDR3 size: 21 residues. Trimming took 3 bases from V and 2 from J; bases not matched to a gene: 24. CDR3 in amino acids: CASSMRKRAGRQGSGNYGYTF. CDR3 sequence (DNA): TGTGCCAGTAGTATGAGGAAGCGGGCTGGGAGACAGGGCTCAGGCAACTATGGCTACACCTTC.

This clone was recorded once. The V gene is TRBV6-2 or TRBV6-3, the J gene TRBJ2-7, with TRBD1 as a possible D gene (6 bases). The CDR3 is made up of 23 amino acids. The V gene's germline CDR1 is MNHEY and CDR2 SVGEGT. Trimming shortened V by 6 bases and J by 4 bases, and 43 bases separated the two germline ends. CDR3 nucleotides: TGTGCCAGCAGCCCAACGGAAAGGACAGCCGACCCGTTAGGGTTGGATTTGCGATACGAGCAGTACTTC. Encoded protein: CASSPTERTADPLGLDLRYEQYF.

Concerning this clone itself: The same CDR3 is also encoded by other DNA sequences in this sample. The rearrangement links TRBV28 to TRBJ2-7; 11 bases fit TRBD1. With 2 bases clipped from V and 3 bases from J, the junction kept 0 bases outside the gene matches. Germline CDR1 and CDR2: MDHEN and SYDVKM. This CDR3 region has 14 residues. This CDR3 is CASSLGTGGYEQYF. The CDR3 DNA sequence: TGTGCCAGCAGTTTAGGGACAGGGGGCTACGAGCAGTACTTC.

This clone was observed a few times. The chain is built from TRBV6-5 and TRBJ1-4, with TRBD1 identical over 9 bases. In germline, CDR1 is MNHEY, CDR2 SVGAGI. V was pared by 6 bases and J by 5 bases, with 4 bases of the junction left unmatched. The length of the CDR3 is 14 residues. For the CDR3, the DNA is TGTGCCAGCAGAACCGGGACAGGGAATGAAAAACTGTTTTTT. It encodes CASRTGTGNEKLFF.